The 28 T cell receptor beta chains given below trace back to one sample, sequenced in a study of post-analysis software for immune sequencing data (dated by TCRdb to 2014 to 2015). Results the study describes overall, beyond this receptor: About five TRBV segments, including TRBV5-6, TRBV5-1 and TRBV20-1, were significantly more frequent in patients than controls.

No antigen has been assigned to these receptors. Library method: PCR. Sequencing relied on an Illumina HiSeq 2500. Unique molecular identifiers were incorporated into TCR beta cDNA libraries to reduce PCR and sequencing biases. TCRdb reanalyzed the raw reads on its own, using fastp at Q25 for trimming and MiXCR for clone calling, and kept in-frame beta chains. Each entry is one CDR3 protein sequence, shown with its most common DNA and genes. This sample is represented by hundreds of thousands of distinct CDR3 sequences; 44% of them were singletons. 1.5% to 2% of the sample is in the top ten clones. The sequencing input was blood. These receptor sequences come from a girl aged 5 to 17 with multiple sclerosis.

This clonotype was seen more than once but under ten times. The rearrangement uses TRBV29-1 and TRBJ2-7, with 9 nucleotides matching TRBD2. Germline-derived CDR1 and CDR2 are SQVTM and ANQGSEA. The CDR3 is 13 residues long. The J segment lost 4 bases and the V segment lost 5 bases, leaving 6 bases of the junction unmatched. CDR3 bases: TGCAGCGTTCCCAGCGGGAGGACGTACGAGCAGTACTTC. Translated, it gives CSVPSGRTYEQYF.

The chain combines TRBV4-1 with TRBJ2-3, with 7 bases identical to TRBD2. Per germline, CDR1 MGHRA and CDR2 YSYEKL. This CDR3 has 16 amino acids. V lost 4 bases, J lost 0 bases, and 7 bases stayed unmatched. CDR3 loop: CASSPNRDYSTDTQYF. For the CDR3, the DNA is TGCGCCAGCAGCCCGAACCGGGACTACAGCACAGATACGCAGTATTTT.

This clonotype has only a few counts. This chain uses TRBV7-4 with TRBJ2-7; D remains unclear. The CDR3 is made up of 19 amino acids. Per the germline V gene, CDR1 is SGHVT and CDR2 is SQSDAQ. Trimming took 2 bases from V and 0 from J, leaving 23 bases between them. This CDR3 reads CASSLFTSNPRSFSYEQYF. Here the CDR3 DNA reads TGTGCCAGCAGCTTATTCACCAGCAACCCCCGCTCCTTCTCCTACGAGCAGTACTTC.

The CDR3 here is CASSSGFGEAFF. The CDR3 DNA reads TGTGCCAGCAGTTCTGGCTTTGGGGAAGCTTTCTTT. V usage is TRBV12-3 or TRBV12-4 and J usage is TRBJ1-1, with D unclear. The CDR3 extends over 12 amino acids. Trimming removed 4 bases from V and 8 bases from J, with 11 bases in between.

The chain carries TRBV4-2 and TRBJ2-7; unclear D gene. Per germline, CDR1 LGHNA and CDR2 YNFKEQ. The ends were cut back, 1 base at V and 8 bases at J, with 12 bases in the middle. The length of the CDR3 is 13 residues. The chain's CDR3 is CASSQGNGVKQYF. The CDR3 DNA sequence: TGTGCCAGCAGCCAAGGAAATGGTGTTAAGCAGTACTTC.

V usage is TRBV11-2 and J usage is TRBJ2-1, with D possibly TRBD2 on 5 matching bases. Trimming stripped 5 bases from V and 8 bases from J, with 19 bases between. The CDR3 spans 15 residues. Germline CDR1 SGHAT, CDR2 FQNNGV. The CDR3 sequence is CASSPLGRWGDEQFF. The DNA of the CDR3 is TGTGCCAGCAGCCCCCTAGGACGGTGGGGAGATGAGCAGTTCTTC.

This chain joins TRBV7-6 and TRBJ2-5, with TRBD2 matching over 13 bases. The CDR3 consists of 17 residues. V was clipped by 1 base and J by 4 bases; unmatched bases: 6. Germline assignment: CDR1 SGHVS and CDR2 FNYEAQ. The CDR3 region is CASSLELGLAGLETQYF. The CDR3 bases are TGTGCCAGCAGCTTAGAATTGGGACTAGCGGGATTAGAGACCCAGTACTTC. Full variable domain (outside the CDR3, taken from reference TRBV7-6 and TRBJ2-5): GAGVSQSPRYKVTKRGQDVALRCDPISGHVSLYWYRQALGQGPEFLTYFNYEAQQDKSGLPNDRFSAERPEGSISTLTIQRTEQRDSAMYRCASSLELGLAGLETQYFGPGTRLLVL.

This clonotype was picked up a small number of times. CDR3 DNA sequence: TGTGCCAGTAGTCACGAAAGGGGATCTGGGGCCAACGTCCTGACTTTC. Encoded protein: CASSHERGSGANVLTF. The chain uses TRBV19 and TRBJ2-6; perhaps TRBD1 as D (5 bases). Germline V gives CDR1 LNHDA, CDR2 SQIVND (reference sequence). V shed 5 bases and J shed 1 base, with 12 bases lying between them. This CDR3 is 16 amino acids long.

The chain employs TRBV29-1 and TRBJ2-1; 14 bases align to TRBD2. There are 17 residues in the CDR3. The ends lost 2 bases at V and 1 base at J; junction bases unmatched: 4. Looked up from germline, CDR1 is SQVTM and CDR2 is ANQGSEA. DNA for the CDR3: TGCAGCGTTGAACGGACTAGCGGGGGGACGTCCTACAATGAGCAGTTCTTC. Protein product: CSVERTSGGTSYNEQFF.

The chain recombines TRBV6-5 with TRBJ2-3; the D gene is possibly TRBD1 (5 bases). The germline V gene encodes CDR1 MNHEY and CDR2 SVGAGI. The CDR3 sequence is 13 residues long. V gave up 0 bases and J gave up 6 bases, with 7 bases separating them. This chain's CDR3 is CASSYSHRDTQYF. In DNA, the CDR3 is TGTGCCAGCAGTTACTCCCACAGGGATACGCAGTATTTT.

The chain couples TRBV10-3 to TRBJ2-3; TRBD2 aligns across 10 bases. V gave up 11 bases and J gave up 2 bases; unmatched junction bases: 10. Looked up from germline, CDR1 is ENHRY and CDR2 is SYGVKD. The CDR3 runs to 15 residues. CDR3 sequence (DNA): TGTGCCTCGCAGCGGGAGGGCCGGGACACAGATACGCAGTATTTT. This gives the protein CASQREGRDTDTQYF.

This clonotype was observed a handful of times. This chain links TRBV5-5 with TRBJ2-5; D perhaps matches TRBD1 (6 bases). The length of the CDR3 is 16 residues. CDR1 SGHKS and CDR2 YYEKEE come from the germline V gene (reference sequence). Trimming left V 1 base short and J 4 bases short, with 17 bases between. This chain's CDR3 is CASSLFPRGVRETQYF. DNA for the CDR3: TGTGCCAGCAGCTTGTTCCCCAGGGGAGTGAGAGAGACCCAGTACTTC.

The chain is built from TRBV12-3 or TRBV12-4 and TRBJ1-4; perhaps TRBD1 as D (6 bases). The V end lost 2 bases, the J end lost 3 bases, and 13 bases lay between the germline ends. The length of the CDR3 is 16 residues. The CDR3, as DNA: TGTGCCAGCAGTTTATCGGGGGCGCGGTCTAATGAAAAACTGTTTTTT. Translating gives CASSLSGARSNEKLFF.

This chain connects TRBV5-1 to TRBJ1-2; D gene unclear. V was clipped by 1 base and J by 7 bases, with 14 bases between them. The CDR3 length is 14 residues. In germline, CDR1 is SGHRS, CDR2 YFSETQ. The DNA of the CDR3 is TGCGCCAGCAGCTTGACCCCGGGTAACCTTGGCTACACCTTC. Translating gives CASSLTPGNLGYTF.

The table lists this clonotype with a few counts. In DNA, the CDR3 is TGTGCCAGCTCTCCGGTTCCGACAGGTCTCCTAAATAATTCACCCCTCCACTTT. Amino acid sequence: CASSPVPTGLLNNSPLHF. This rearrangement joins TRBV18 to TRBJ1-6, with D possibly matching TRBD1 (6 bases). Germline V gene lookup returns CDR1 KGHSH and CDR2 LQKENI. V gave up 6 bases and J gave up 5 bases, with 23 bases separating them. The CDR3 totals 18 residues.

This rearrangement joins TRBV20-1 to TRBJ2-5; 12 bases align to TRBD2. The J call may not be correct, given that the DNA end is closer to TRBJ2-7. There are 14 residues in the CDR3. Germline V gene sequence: CDR1 DFQATT, CDR2 SNEGSKA (reference sequence). Written as DNA, the CDR3 is TGCAGTGCTAGACTAGCGGGAGGGCCGGGCGAGCAGTACTTC. Residues: CSARLAGGPGEQYF.

This clonotype turned up a few times. The chain's CDR3 is CASSLAVTSSYEQYF. The DNA for the CDR3 is TGTGCCAGCAGCTTAGCGGTGACAAGCTCCTACGAGCAGTACTTC. The gene calls are TRBV11-3 and TRBJ2-7; D is undetermined. V lost 1 base and J lost 0, with 10 bases in between. The CDR3 is 15 amino acids. The germline V gene encodes CDR1 SGHNT and CDR2 YENEEA.

This clonotype occurred once. The rearrangement joins TRBV7-9 to TRBJ2-7; 9 nucleotides line up with TRBD2. Germline CDR1 reads SEHNR; CDR2 reads FQNEAQ (reference sequence). V lost 5 bases, J lost 4 bases, and 15 bases stayed unmatched. The CDR3 extends over 17 amino acids. The CDR3 DNA is TGTGCCAGCAGCCGAAGACTAGCGGACCTGTTAATATACGAGCAGTACTTC. Protein product: CASSRRLADLLIYEQYF.

The chain uses TRBV2 and TRBJ2-3, with TRBD2 as a possible D gene (6 bases). The V gene lost 7 bases and the J gene lost 4 bases, with 12 bases spanning the gap. Germline CDR1 reads SNHLY; CDR2 reads FYNNEI. This CDR3 comprises 13 residues. CDR3 nucleotides: TGTGCCAGCACTGGCGGGATGGCAGATACGCAGTATTTT. Its protein is CASTGGMADTQYF.

This chain links TRBV30 with TRBJ2-5; D not certain. This CDR3 is built from 13 residues. Trimming stripped 1 base from V and 2 bases from J, with 8 bases between. From germline, CDR1 is GTSNPN and CDR2 SVGIG (reference sequence). CDR3 coding DNA: TGTGCCTGGAGTGAGGCAGTTCAAGAGACCCAGTACTTC. It yields the protein CAWSEAVQETQYF.

The V call is TRBV5-1, the J call TRBJ1-2, with D tentatively TRBD1 (5 bases). V was cut by 4 bases and J by 2 bases, with 21 bases left in between. CDR3 length equals 17 residues. Germline CDR1 is SGHRS and CDR2 is YFSETQ. The CDR3 here is CASSAGPSGTGNYGYTF. The CDR3 nucleotides are TGCGCCAGCAGCGCTGGGCCCTCCGGGACGGGAAACTATGGCTACACCTTC.

The chain combines TRBV5-5 with TRBJ2-1, with 7 bases identical to TRBD2. V trimming: 0 bases; J trimming: 4 bases; junction bases outside the gene matches: 4. The CDR3 contains 15 residues. Germline assignment: CDR1 SGHKS and CDR2 YYEKEE (reference sequence). As DNA, the CDR3 is TGTGCCAGCAGCTTGGGGGGGGGAGGGTACAATGAGCAGTTCTTC. This codes for CASSLGGGGYNEQFF. The full variable domain, its missing parts supplied by reference TRBV5-5 and TRBJ2-1, is DAGVTQSPTHLIKTRGQQVTLRCSPISGHKSVSWYQQVLGQGPQFIFQYYEKEERGRGNFPDRFSARQFPNYSSELNVNALLLGDSALYLCASSLGGGGYNEQFFGPGTRLTVL.

The V and J genes are TRBV6-1 and TRBJ1-2; TRBD1 matches 8 bases. With 6 bases clipped from V and 0 bases from J, the junction kept 9 bases outside the gene matches. Germline V gene data show CDR1 as MNHNS and CDR2 as SASEGT. CDR3 length: 16 amino acids. CDR3 coding DNA: TGTGCCAGCAGCGCGGACAGGGCCAATACTAACTATGGCTACACCTTC. Translation: CASSADRANTNYGYTF.

As to this clonotype: At one boundary the junction diverges from the germline segment, which might be a read error. The V and J genes are TRBV12-3 or TRBV12-4 and TRBJ1-2; 9 bases are a match to TRBD1. This CDR3 spans 15 amino acids. The CDR3 bases are TGTGCCATCAGTACTACCGGGACAGGGCACTATGGCTACACCTTC. Protein product: CAISTTGTGHYGYTF.

This clonotype was picked up a small number of times. The V gene is TRBV6-1, the J gene TRBJ1-2; D unclear. Germline assignment: CDR1 MNHNS and CDR2 SASEGT. Trimming left V 10 bases short and J 0 bases short, with 12 bases between. This CDR3 has 13 amino acids. As DNA, the CDR3 is TGTGCCATCCATGCCGGGACTAACTATGGCTACACCTTC. This codes for CAIHAGTNYGYTF.

This chain uses TRBV12-3 or TRBV12-4 with TRBJ1-1; TRBD1 might be the D (6 bases). The length of the CDR3 is 13 residues. V was pared by 7 bases and J by 0 bases, with 9 bases between. This chain's CDR3 is CASTQGLNTEAFF. DNA for the CDR3: TGTGCCAGCACCCAGGGGTTGAACACTGAAGCTTTCTTT.

This clonotype was seen a few times. The chain is built from TRBV4-1 and TRBJ2-4; weak D call: TRBD2 (5 bases). The tail of the sequence fits TRBJ2-7 better, so the J call may be wrong. This CDR3 is built from 15 residues. From germline, CDR1 is MGHRA and CDR2 YSYEKL. CDR3 bases: TGCGCCAGCAGCCAATCAAGGCCAATAGGAGGCGAGCAGTACTTC. This gives the protein CASSQSRPIGGEQYF.

CDR3 amino acids: CASTLGTGAYNEQFF. CDR3 coding DNA: TGTGCCAGTACGCTAGGGACAGGGGCCTACAATGAGCAGTTCTTC. This rearrangement joins TRBV27 to TRBJ2-1; 10 nucleotides align to TRBD1. The junction had 7 bases not matched to a gene; V was cut back by 9 bases and J by 2 bases. This CDR3 is 15 amino acids long. CDR1 and CDR2 from the germline V gene are MNHEY and SMNVEV (reference sequence).